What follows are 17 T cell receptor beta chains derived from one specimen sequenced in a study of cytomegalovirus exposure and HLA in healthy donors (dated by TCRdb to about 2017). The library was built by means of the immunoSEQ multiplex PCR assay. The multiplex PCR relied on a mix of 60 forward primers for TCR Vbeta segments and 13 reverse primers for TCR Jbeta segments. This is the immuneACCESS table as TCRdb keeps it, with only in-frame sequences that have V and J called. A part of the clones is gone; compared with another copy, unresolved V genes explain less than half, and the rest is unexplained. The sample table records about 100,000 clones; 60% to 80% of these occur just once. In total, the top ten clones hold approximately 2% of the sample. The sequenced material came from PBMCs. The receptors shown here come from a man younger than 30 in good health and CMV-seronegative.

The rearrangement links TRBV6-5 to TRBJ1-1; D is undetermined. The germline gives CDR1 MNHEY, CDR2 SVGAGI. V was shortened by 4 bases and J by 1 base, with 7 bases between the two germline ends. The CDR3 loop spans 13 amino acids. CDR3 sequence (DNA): TGTGCCAGCAGTTTCGCGGGGAACACTGAAGCTTTCTTT. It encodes CASSFAGNTEAFF.

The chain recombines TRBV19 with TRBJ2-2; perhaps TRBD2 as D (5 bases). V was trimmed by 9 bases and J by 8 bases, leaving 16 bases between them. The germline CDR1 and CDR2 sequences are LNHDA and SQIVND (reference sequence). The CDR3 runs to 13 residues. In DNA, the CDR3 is TGTGCCAGCACCCTATCCGGACTTGGGGAGCTGTTTTTT. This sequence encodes CASTLSGLGELFF.

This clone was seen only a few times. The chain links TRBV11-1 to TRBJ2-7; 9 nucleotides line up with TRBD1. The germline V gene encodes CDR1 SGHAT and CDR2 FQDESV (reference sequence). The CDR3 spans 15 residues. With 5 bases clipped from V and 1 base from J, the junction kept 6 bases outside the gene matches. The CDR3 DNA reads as TGTGCCAGCAGCAAGCCGGGACAGGGTTCCTACGAGCAGTACTTC. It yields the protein CASSKPGQGSYEQYF.

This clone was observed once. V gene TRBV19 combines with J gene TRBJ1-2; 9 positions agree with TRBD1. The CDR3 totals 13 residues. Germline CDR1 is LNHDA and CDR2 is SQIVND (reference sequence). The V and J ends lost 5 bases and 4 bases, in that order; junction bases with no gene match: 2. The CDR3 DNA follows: TGTGCCAGTAGTCCGGACAGGGGCTATGGCTACACCTTC. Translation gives CASSPDRGYGYTF.

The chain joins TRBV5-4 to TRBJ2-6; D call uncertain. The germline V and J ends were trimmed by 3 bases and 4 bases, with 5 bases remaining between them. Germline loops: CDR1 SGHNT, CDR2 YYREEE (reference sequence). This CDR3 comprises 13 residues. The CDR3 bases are TGTGCCAGCAGCTCTCCGGGGGCCAACGTCCTGACTTTC. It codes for CASSSPGANVLTF.

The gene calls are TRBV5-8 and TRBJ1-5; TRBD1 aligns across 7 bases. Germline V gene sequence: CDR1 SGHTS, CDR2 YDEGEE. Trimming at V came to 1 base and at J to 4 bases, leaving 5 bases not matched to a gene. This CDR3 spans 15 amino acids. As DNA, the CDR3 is TGTGCCAGCAGCTTGCTGGGGGACAGAAATCAGCCCCAGCATTTT. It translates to CASSLLGDRNQPQHF.

DNA for the CDR3: TGTGCCAGCAGCTTATCTGGGGGCTCGGGGGGCTACACCTTC. It is translated as CASSLSGGSGGYTF. The V and J genes are TRBV7-3 and TRBJ1-2; D may be TRBD1 (6 bases). The germline V and J ends were trimmed by 2 bases and 8 bases, with 15 bases remaining between them. The CDR3 totals 14 residues. The V gene's germline CDR1 is SGHTA and CDR2 FQGTGA.

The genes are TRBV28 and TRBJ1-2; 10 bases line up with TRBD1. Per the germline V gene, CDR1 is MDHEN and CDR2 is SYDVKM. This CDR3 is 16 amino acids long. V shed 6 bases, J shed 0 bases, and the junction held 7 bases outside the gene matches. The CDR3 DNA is TGTGCCAGCAGGACAGGGGGCTCCCCTGCTAACTATGGCTACACCTTC. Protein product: CASRTGGSPANYGYTF.

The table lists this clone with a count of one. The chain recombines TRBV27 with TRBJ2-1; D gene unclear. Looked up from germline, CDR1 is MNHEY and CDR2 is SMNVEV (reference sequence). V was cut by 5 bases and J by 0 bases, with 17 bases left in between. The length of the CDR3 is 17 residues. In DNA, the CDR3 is TGTGCCAGCAGTCGCACCCGACCCCGGAGCTCCTACAATGAGCAGTTCTTC. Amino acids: CASSRTRPRSSYNEQFF.

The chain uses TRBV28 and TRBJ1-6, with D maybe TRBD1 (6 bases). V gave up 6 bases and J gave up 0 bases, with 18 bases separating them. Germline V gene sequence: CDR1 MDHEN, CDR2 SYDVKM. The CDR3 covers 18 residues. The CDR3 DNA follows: TGTGCCAGCAGAGATCTGGGGGGGGCGAGCTCCTATAATTCACCCCTCCACTTT. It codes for CASRDLGGASSYNSPLHF.

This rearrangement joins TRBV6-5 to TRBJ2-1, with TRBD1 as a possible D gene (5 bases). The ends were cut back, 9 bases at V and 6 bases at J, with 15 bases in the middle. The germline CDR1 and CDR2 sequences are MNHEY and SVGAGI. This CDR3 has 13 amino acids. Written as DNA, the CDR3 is TGTGCCAGTGCGAGGACACTGGCCAATGAGCAGTTCTTC. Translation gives CASARTLANEQFF.

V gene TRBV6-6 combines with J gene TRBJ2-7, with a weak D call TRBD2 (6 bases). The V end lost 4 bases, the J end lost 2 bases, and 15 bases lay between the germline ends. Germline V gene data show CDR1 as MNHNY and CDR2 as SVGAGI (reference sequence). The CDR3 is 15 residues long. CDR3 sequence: CASSSPWGVAYEQYF. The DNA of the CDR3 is TGTGCCAGCAGTTCCCCATGGGGGGTAGCCTACGAGCAGTACTTC.

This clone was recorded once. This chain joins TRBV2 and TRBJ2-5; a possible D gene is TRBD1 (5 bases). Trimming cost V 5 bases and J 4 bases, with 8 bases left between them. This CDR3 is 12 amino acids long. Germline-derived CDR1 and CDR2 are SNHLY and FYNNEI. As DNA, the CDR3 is TGTGCCAGCAGTCTGGGGCGAGAGACCCAGTACTTC. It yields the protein CASSLGRETQYF.

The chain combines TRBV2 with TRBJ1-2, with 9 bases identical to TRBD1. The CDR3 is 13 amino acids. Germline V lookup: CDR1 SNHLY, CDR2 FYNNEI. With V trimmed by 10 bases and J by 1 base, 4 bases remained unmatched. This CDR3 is CATGTGHNYGYTF. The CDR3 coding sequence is TGTGCCACCGGGACAGGGCATAACTATGGCTACACCTTC.

CDR3 sequence: CASSYGALRDRGSAFF. The CDR3 DNA follows: TGTGCCAGCAGTTATGGCGCCCTCAGGGACAGGGGATCAGCTTTCTTT. The J gene is TRBJ1-1, the V gene TRBV6-6, with 10 bases identical to TRBD1. The germline gives CDR1 MNHNY, CDR2 SVGAGI (reference sequence). V lost 3 bases and J lost 10; bases outside the gene matches: 14. This CDR3 spans 16 amino acids.

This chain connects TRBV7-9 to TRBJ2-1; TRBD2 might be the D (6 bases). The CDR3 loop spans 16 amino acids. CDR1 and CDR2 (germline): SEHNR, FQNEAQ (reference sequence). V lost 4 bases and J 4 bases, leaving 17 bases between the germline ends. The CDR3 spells CASSSWGVGRYNEQFF. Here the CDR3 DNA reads TGTGCCAGCAGCTCCTGGGGGGTAGGGCGATACAATGAGCAGTTCTTC.

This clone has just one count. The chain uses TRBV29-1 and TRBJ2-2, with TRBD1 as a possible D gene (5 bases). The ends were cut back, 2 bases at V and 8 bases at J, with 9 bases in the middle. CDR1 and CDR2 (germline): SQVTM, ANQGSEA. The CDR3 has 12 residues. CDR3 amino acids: CSVEHRPGELFF. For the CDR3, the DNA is TGCAGCGTTGAACACAGGCCAGGGGAGCTGTTTTTT.